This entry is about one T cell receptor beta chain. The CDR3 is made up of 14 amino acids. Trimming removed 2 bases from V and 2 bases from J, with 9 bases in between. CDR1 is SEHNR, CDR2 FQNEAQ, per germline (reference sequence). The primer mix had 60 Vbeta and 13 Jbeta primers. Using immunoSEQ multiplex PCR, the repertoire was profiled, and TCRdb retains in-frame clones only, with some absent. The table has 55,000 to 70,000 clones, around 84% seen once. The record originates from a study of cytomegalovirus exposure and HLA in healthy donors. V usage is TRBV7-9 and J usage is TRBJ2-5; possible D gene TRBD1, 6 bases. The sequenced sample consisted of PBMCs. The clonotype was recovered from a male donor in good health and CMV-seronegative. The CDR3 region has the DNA TGTGCCAGCAGCTTAAGGACAGCACAAGAGACCCAGTACTTC. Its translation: CASSLRTAQETQYF. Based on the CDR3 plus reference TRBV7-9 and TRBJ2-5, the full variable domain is DTGVSQNPRHKITKRGQNVTFRCDPISEHNRLYWYRQTLGQGPEFLTYFQNEAQLEKSRLLSDRFSAERPKGSFSTLEIQRTEQGDSAMYLCASSLRTAQETQYFGPGTRLLVL.